The clone carrying this T cell receptor beta chain was found many times. RNA transcripts were the template, and TCR beta CDR3 regions were amplified from them. In the first round, RT-PCR was carried out with HTBI primers, and a multiplex PCR formed the second round. MiXCR, run by TCRdb on the multiplex PCR reads, gives a single entry per CDR3 protein. The sample includes hundreds of thousands of distinct CDR3 sequences, roughly 21% of them seen just once. These data belong to a study of Graves' ophthalmopathy and Graves' hyperthyroidism. At the level of the study: Pretreatment peripheral blood was obtained at initial diagnosis.

The CDR3 spans 14 residues. Between the trimmed V and J ends, which lost 6 bases and 8 bases, there was a span of 19 bases. The V gene's germline CDR1 is MNHEY and CDR2 SVGAGI. This clonotype was sampled from a woman between 18 and 29 years old with stable Graves' hyperthyroidism. The chain uses TRBV6-5 and TRBJ1-2; weak D call: TRBD1 (5 bases). Specimen: peripheral blood. CDR3 DNA: TGTGCCAGCAGACGTTTGGGGGGGGAAAGAGGCTACACCTTC. Its translation: CASRRLGGERGYTF.